Following are 31 T cell receptor beta chains from one sample sequenced in a study of blood T cell repertoires in COVID-19 (dated by TCRdb to 2018 to 2020). Library preparation employed the immunoSEQ multiplex PCR assay. Not all clones reach the TCRdb copy of this immuneACCESS table, which keeps in-frame sequences only. Checked studies attribute under half of the gap to unresolved V genes and leave the rest unexplained. The sample table holds hundreds of thousands of clones, of which about 90% were seen once. Of the sample, almost 3% is held by the ten largest clones. The sample consisted of PBMCs or T cells enriched from blood (not recorded which). These receptors came from a woman in her twenties or thirties who had recovered from COVID-19.

This clone was recorded once. The genes are TRBV14 and TRBJ2-1; 8 nucleotides agree with TRBD1. With 3 bases clipped from V and 3 bases from J, the junction kept 7 bases outside the gene matches. Germline lookup yields CDR1 SGHDN and CDR2 FVKESK. CDR3 size: 16 residues. The DNA for the CDR3 is TGTGCCAGCAGCCACTTAGACAGGGGTGGCTACAATGAGCAGTTCTTC. As protein: CASSHLDRGGYNEQFF.

The rearrangement joins TRBV27 to TRBJ2-7; D is perhaps TRBD2 (6 bases). The CDR3 has 14 amino acids. CDR1 is MNHEY and CDR2 is SMNVEV in the germline V gene (reference sequence). V gave up 4 bases and J gave up 2 bases, with 12 bases separating them. The CDR3 region has the DNA TGTGCCAGCAGTTCCTTAGCGGACCCCTACGAGCAGTACTTC. Its protein is CASSSLADPYEQYF.

This clone turned up a few times. The J gene is TRBJ2-7, the V gene TRBV19, with 8 nucleotides matching TRBD1. The germline gives CDR1 LNHDA, CDR2 SQIVND (reference sequence). This CDR3 has 13 amino acids. The V gene end was trimmed by 6 bases and the J gene end by 7 bases; junction bases not matched to a gene: 8. The CDR3 DNA is TGTGCCAGTAGGCTTACAGGGGGTCATGAGCAGTACTTC. Translated, it gives CASRLTGGHEQYF.

This clone has just a few counts. In nucleotides, the CDR3 is TGCGCCAGCAGCCAACTTTTGGTGAACACTGAAGCTTTCTTT. This encodes CASSQLLVNTEAFF. The chain carries TRBV5-1 and TRBJ1-1, with D unresolved. The CDR3 is made up of 14 amino acids. Germline values: CDR1 SGHRS, CDR2 YFSETQ. V dropped 4 bases and J dropped 0 bases, with 10 bases sitting between them. The variable domain in full, completed from reference TRBV5-1 and TRBJ1-1, reads KAGVTQTPRYLIKTRGQQVTLSCSPISGHRSVSWYQQTPGQGLQFLFEYFSETQRNKGNFPGRFSGRQFSNSRSEMNVSTLELGDSALYLCASSQLLVNTEAFFGQGTRLTVV.

This clone has only a few counts. The genes are TRBV28 and TRBJ1-2; 10 positions match TRBD1. This CDR3 region has 14 residues. J lost 4 bases, V lost 3 bases, and 2 bases had no gene match. Germline loops: CDR1 MDHEN, CDR2 SYDVKM. The CDR3 bases are TGTGCCAGCAGTTTGGACAGGGGGAGCTATGGCTACACCTTC. Translating it yields CASSLDRGSYGYTF.

The rearrangement links TRBV3-1 (or the pseudogene TRBV3-2) to TRBJ1-5; D remains unclear. The V and J ends lost 2 bases and 3 bases respectively, with 11 bases between them. This CDR3 has 15 residues. Germline CDR1 and CDR2: LGHDT and YNNKEL (reference sequence). The CDR3 reads CASSQFSGYNQPQHF. The CDR3 region has the DNA TGTGCCAGCAGCCAATTTTCCGGGTACAATCAGCCCCAGCATTTT.

This clone was observed a few times. The CDR3 region is CASSLFSGANQPQHF. CDR3 nucleotide sequence: TGTGCCAGCAGCTTATTTTCAGGTGCCAATCAGCCCCAGCATTTT. The J gene is TRBJ1-5, the V gene TRBV7-6; D remains ambiguous. Trimming took 2 bases from V and 3 from J, leaving 11 bases between them. The germline gives CDR1 SGHVS, CDR2 FNYEAQ. This CDR3 is 15 amino acids long.

This chain uses TRBV28 with TRBJ2-1, with 12 positions matching TRBD2. The CDR3 extends over 16 amino acids. The V and J ends lost 4 bases and 4 bases, in that order; junction bases with no gene match: 5. The V gene's germline CDR1 is MDHEN and CDR2 SYDVKM. CDR3: CASSSRTSGAYNEQFF. DNA of the CDR3: TGTGCCAGCAGTTCGAGGACTAGCGGGGCATACAATGAGCAGTTCTTC. Filled out from reference TRBV28 and TRBJ2-1, the complete variable domain reads DVKVTQSSRYLVKRTGEKVFLECVQDMDHENMFWYRQDPGLGLRLIYFSYDVKMKEKGDIPEGYSVSREKKERFSLILESASTNQTSMYLCASSSRTSGAYNEQFFGPGTRLTVL.

The chain joins TRBV7-9 to TRBJ2-1; a weak D match, TRBD2 (5 bases). The ends were cut back, 5 bases at V and 6 bases at J, with 17 bases in the middle. CDR3 length: 15 residues. The germline V gene has CDR1 SEHNR and CDR2 FQNEAQ (reference sequence). The CDR3 DNA follows: TGTGCCAGCAGCGCGGACTTATACTCCCCCAATGAGCAGTTCTTC. This sequence encodes CASSADLYSPNEQFF.

The chain combines TRBV5-1 with TRBJ2-2; TRBD1 matches at 7 bases. J gave up 3 bases and V 4 bases, and 6 bases lay outside the gene matches. This CDR3 has 15 amino acids. Germline V gene sequence: CDR1 SGHRS, CDR2 YFSETQ. The CDR3 bases are TGCGCCAGCAGCCCGGGACAGTCCTACACCGGGGAGCTGTTTTTT. It is translated as CASSPGQSYTGELFF. Full variable domain (remainder filled in from reference TRBV5-1 and TRBJ2-2): KAGVTQTPRYLIKTRGQQVTLSCSPISGHRSVSWYQQTPGQGLQFLFEYFSETQRNKGNFPGRFSGRQFSNSRSEMNVSTLELGDSALYLCASSPGQSYTGELFFGEGSRLTVL.

The chain has TRBV10-3 and TRBJ1-2, with TRBD1 matching over 7 bases. The CDR3 extends over 14 amino acids. The germline V gene encodes CDR1 ENHRY and CDR2 SYGVKD. V dropped 0 bases and J dropped 7; count of bases not matched to a gene: 5. The CDR3 here is CAISESQGQFGYTF. The CDR3 DNA follows: TGTGCCATCAGTGAGTCCCAGGGACAGTTTGGCTACACCTTC.

The rearrangement uses TRBV30 and TRBJ2-3, with D tentatively TRBD2 (7 bases). This CDR3 region has 14 residues. Per germline, CDR1 GTSNPN and CDR2 SVGIG (reference sequence). V was pared by 4 bases and J by 6 bases, with 17 bases between. The CDR3 nucleotides are TGTGCCTGGAATACGTGGGGGGGCCGGGATACGCAGTATTTT. Translated, it gives CAWNTWGGRDTQYF.

CDR3 protein: CASSFLQTSYEQYF. The CDR3 DNA reads as TGTGCCAGCAGCTTTCTACAGACATCCTACGAGCAGTACTTC. The genes are TRBV5-6 and TRBJ2-7; D is ambiguous. Germline V CDR1 and CDR2: SGHDT, YYEEEE. This CDR3 spans 14 amino acids. The V and J ends lost 2 bases and 1 base respectively, with 10 bases between them.

This clone appeared once. The chain links TRBV7-6 to TRBJ1-2; the match to TRBD1 covers 7 bases. Germline lookup yields CDR1 SGHVS and CDR2 FNYEAQ. The CDR3 totals 16 residues. V lost 2 bases and J lost 8; bases outside the gene matches: 14. CDR3 sequence reads: CASSLWDRANPEGYTF. The CDR3 DNA reads as TGTGCCAGCAGCTTATGGGACAGAGCGAACCCGGAGGGCTACACCTTC.

The chain links TRBV28 to TRBJ1-2; D uncertain. CDR3 length: 12 residues. V lost 11 bases to trimming and J lost 1 base, with 11 bases between them. Per germline, CDR1 MDHEN and CDR2 SYDVKM. The CDR3 sequence: CAAGSVNYGYTF. The CDR3 nucleotides read TGTGCCGCGGGTTCAGTTAACTATGGCTACACCTTC.

The gene calls are TRBV28 and TRBJ2-1; 9 bases fit TRBD1. CDR1 is MDHEN and CDR2 is SYDVKM in the germline V gene. The CDR3 loop spans 18 amino acids. The V and J ends lost 4 bases and 7 bases, in that order; junction bases with no gene match: 17. This CDR3 reads CASSSTGGRLGRRNEQFF. The CDR3 DNA sequence: TGTGCCAGCAGTTCGACAGGGGGAAGACTGGGGAGGAGGAATGAGCAGTTCTTC.

The CDR3 loop is CASRPQQGGTNEKLFF. Here the CDR3 DNA reads TGCGCCAGCAGGCCCCAACAGGGTGGGACTAATGAAAAACTGTTTTTT. The rearrangement joins TRBV5-1 to TRBJ1-4; D possibly corresponds to TRBD1 (6 bases). The V end was cut by 5 bases, the J end by 2 bases, with 16 bases between. The germline CDR1 and CDR2 sequences are SGHRS and YFSETQ. There are 16 residues in the CDR3. The complete variable domain, with remaining parts taken from reference TRBV5-1 and TRBJ1-4, reads KAGVTQTPRYLIKTRGQQVTLSCSPISGHRSVSWYQQTPGQGLQFLFEYFSETQRNKGNFPGRFSGRQFSNSRSEMNVSTLELGDSALYLCASRPQQGGTNEKLFFGSGTQLSVL.

The chain couples TRBV7-8 to TRBJ1-5; 8 bases agree with TRBD1. With V trimmed by 0 bases and J by 5 bases, 6 bases remained unmatched. The length of the CDR3 is 16 residues. CDR1 is SGHVS, CDR2 FQNEAQ, per germline. The CDR3 nucleotides read TGTGCCAGCAGCTTAGCTTATGGGACAGGACATCAGCCCCAGCATTTT. Translating gives CASSLAYGTGHQPQHF.

The chain joins TRBV5-5 to TRBJ2-7; D uncertain. This CDR3 is built from 16 residues. CDR1 is SGHKS and CDR2 is YYEKEE in the germline V gene (reference sequence). The V gene lost 0 bases and the J gene lost 0 bases, with 13 bases spanning the gap. The CDR3 region is CASSLAPGQTSYEQYF. The CDR3 DNA is TGTGCCAGCAGCTTGGCCCCGGGTCAGACCTCCTACGAGCAGTACTTC.

This clone was seen only once. V usage is TRBV27 and J usage is TRBJ2-3, with 15 bases lining up with TRBD2. The CDR3 has 18 residues. Trimming at V came to 2 bases and at J to 3 bases, leaving 6 bases not matched to a gene. Looked up from germline, CDR1 is MNHEY and CDR2 is SMNVEV (reference sequence). CDR3 amino acids: CASSLRGLAGGQTDTQYF. CDR3 in DNA: TGTGCCAGCAGTTTAAGGGGACTAGCGGGGGGCCAGACAGATACGCAGTATTTT.

This clone was recorded a few times. The chain has TRBV3-1 (or the pseudogene TRBV3-2) and TRBJ1-4; possibly TRBD1 for D (5 bases). The V gene's germline CDR1 is LGHDT and CDR2 YNNKEL (reference sequence). The length of the CDR3 is 14 residues. Trimming stripped 7 bases from V and 10 bases from J, with 19 bases between. The CDR3 sequence: CASKGTLGGRKLFF. CDR3 nucleotide sequence: TGTGCCAGCAAAGGGACCCTCGGGGGTCGAAAACTGTTTTTT.

The chain carries TRBV7-9 and TRBJ1-5, with 7 bases fitting TRBD1. CDR3 length equals 15 residues. Losses at the gene ends were 0 bases for V and 5 bases for J; bases not matched to a gene: 4. The V gene's germline CDR1 is SEHNR and CDR2 FQNEAQ (reference sequence). The CDR3 DNA follows: TGTGCCAGCAGCTTAGCAGGGGGCGGCCATCAGCCCCAGCATTTT. Translated: CASSLAGGGHQPQHF.

In DNA, the CDR3 is TGTGCCAGCAGTAGAGAGACAGGCCCCTATGGCTACACCTTC. Protein sequence: CASSRETGPYGYTF. The J gene is TRBJ1-2, the V gene TRBV6-5; D might be TRBD1 (6 bases). CDR3 length equals 14 residues. The V end lost 5 bases, the J end lost 4 bases, and 14 bases lay between the germline ends. Germline CDR1 is MNHEY and CDR2 is SVGAGI.

V is TRBV13 and J is TRBJ1-3, with no clear D. Germline V gene sequence: CDR1 PRHDT, CDR2 FYEKMQ (reference sequence). V dropped 8 bases and J dropped 0 bases, with 11 bases sitting between them. The CDR3 contains 14 residues. CDR3 bases: TGTGCCAGCTCTTCCGCCGGCTCTGGAAACACCATATATTTT. Translating gives CASSSAGSGNTIYF.

This clone appeared once. The chain recombines TRBV7-9 with TRBJ1-6; perhaps TRBD1 as D (5 bases). Per germline, CDR1 SEHNR and CDR2 FQNEAQ (reference sequence). This CDR3 spans 15 amino acids. Trimming stripped 5 bases from V and 4 bases from J, with 12 bases between. The CDR3 spells CASSPGTDYNSPLHF. As DNA, the CDR3 is TGTGCCAGCAGCCCCGGGACTGATTATAATTCACCCCTCCACTTT. Drawing the rest from reference TRBV7-9 and TRBJ1-6, the complete variable domain is DTGVSQNPRHKITKRGQNVTFRCDPISEHNRLYWYRQTLGQGPEFLTYFQNEAQLEKSRLLSDRFSAERPKGSFSTLEIQRTEQGDSAMYLCASSPGTDYNSPLHFGNGTRLTVT.

This chain uses TRBV19 with TRBJ1-1; no clear D. CDR3 length: 13 residues. Trimming took 3 bases from V and 2 from J, leaving 7 bases between them. CDR1 is LNHDA and CDR2 is SQIVND in the germline V gene (reference sequence). CDR3 sequence (DNA): TGTGCCAGTAGTATCCGACTAAACACTGAAGCTTTCTTT. As protein: CASSIRLNTEAFF. The full variable domain, rest sourced from reference TRBV19 and TRBJ1-1, is DGGITQSPKYLFRKEGQNVTLSCEQNLNHDAMYWYRQDPGQGLRLIYYSQIVNDFQKGDIAEGYSVSREKKESFPLTVTSAQKNPTAFYLCASSIRLNTEAFFGQGTRLTVV.

This chain joins TRBV28 and TRBJ2-7, with 9 bases aligning to TRBD2. With 5 bases clipped from V and 4 bases from J, the junction kept 9 bases outside the gene matches. The CDR3 runs to 15 residues. Germline assignment: CDR1 MDHEN and CDR2 SYDVKM. The CDR3 DNA reads TGTGCCAGCAGTGCCTTAGGGCGGGAGGGATACGAGCAGTACTTC. Amino acid sequence: CASSALGREGYEQYF.

V and J are TRBV5-6 and TRBJ2-7; 8 bases are shared with TRBD1. The junction had 7 bases not matched to a gene; V was cut back by 4 bases and J by 4 bases. The germline CDR1 and CDR2 sequences are SGHDT and YYEEEE. This CDR3 spans 14 amino acids. CDR3 sequence (DNA): TGTGCCAGCAGCCCAGGGACAGGAGGTTACGAGCAGTACTTC. Its translation is CASSPGTGGYEQYF.

The rearrangement joins TRBV29-1 to TRBJ2-1, with 10 positions matching TRBD2. With V trimmed by 7 bases and J by 7 bases, 7 bases remained unmatched. Germline V gene lookup returns CDR1 SQVTM and CDR2 ANQGSEA. The length of the CDR3 is 13 residues. Here the CDR3 DNA reads TGCAGCGCTAGCGGGAGTCGTATTAATGAGCAGTTCTTC. Residues: CSASGSRINEQFF.

The chain combines TRBV20-1 with TRBJ2-7; D not resolved. The CDR3 runs 11 residues. V lost 2 bases and J 2 bases, leaving 4 bases between the germline ends. Germline CDR1 DFQATT, CDR2 SNEGSKA (reference sequence). The CDR3, as DNA: TGCAGTGCTAGACTAACCTACGAGCAGTACTTC. This codes for CSARLTYEQYF.

The chain recombines TRBV28 with TRBJ2-1; D not certain. The germline gives CDR1 MDHEN, CDR2 SYDVKM. Trimming stripped 5 bases from V and 9 bases from J, with 8 bases between. This CDR3 has 11 residues. The CDR3 region has the DNA TGTGCCAGCAGTCGAGAAACTGAGCAGTTCTTC. It specifies CASSRETEQFF. The full variable domain, with the rest looked up from reference TRBV28 and TRBJ2-1, is DVKVTQSSRYLVKRTGEKVFLECVQDMDHENMFWYRQDPGLGLRLIYFSYDVKMKEKGDIPEGYSVSREKKERFSLILESASTNQTSMYLCASSRETEQFFGPGTRLTVL.